The clone carrying this T cell receptor (beta chain) was counted at least ten times. Here immunoSEQ multiplex PCR was the method, and the copy in TCRdb shows in-frame clones only, minus some. Among 80,000 to 100,000 clones listed, less than 90% were seen once. These data are taken from a study of cytomegalovirus exposure and HLA in healthy donors. The CDR3 sequence is 16 residues long. Germline CDR1 reads SEHNR; CDR2 reads FQNEAQ (reference sequence). V lost 4 bases and J 6 bases, leaving 20 bases between the germline ends. Sequenced sample: PBMCs. This sequence was found in a man aged 18 to 35 in good health and CMV-seropositive. V gene TRBV7-9 combines with J gene TRBJ2-3, with unresolved D. DNA for the CDR3: TGTGCCAGCAGCTCCTCGAGTAGCACCTTTGGGGATACGCAGTATTTT. Its protein is CASSSSSSTFGDTQYF.